The 22 T cell receptor beta chains below all came from one sample that was sequenced in a study of shared clonotypes between healthy human individuals. The repertoire was sequenced with immunoSEQ multiplex PCR; TCRdb's copy has only in-frame clones and lacks some. The repertoire has some 2 million clones, roughly 95% of them found once; the top ten carry 0.13%. Source material: naive CD4+ T cells sorted from blood. Subset described: CD45RA+ positively selected. The receptors originated from a man aged 18 to 35 in good health.

The chain couples TRBV11-3 to TRBJ1-4; TRBD1 matches 7 bases. The V and J ends lost 3 bases and 17 bases, in that order; junction bases with no gene match: 6. Germline CDR1 reads SGHNT; CDR2 reads YENEEA. This CDR3 contains 11 residues. The CDR3 sequence is CASSFGTASFF. The DNA of the CDR3 is TGTGCCAGCAGCTTCGGGACAGCAAGTTTTTTT.

This clone has only one observation. This CDR3 is also generated by other DNA sequences in the sample. V is TRBV7-2 and J is TRBJ2-3; D is possibly TRBD2 (5 bases). The CDR3 runs to 15 residues. CDR1 is SGHTA, CDR2 FQGNSA, per germline. Trimming took off 1 base at V and 1 base at J, with 9 bases between the two ends. The CDR3 region is CASSLGGLGTDTQYF. CDR3 bases: TGTGCCAGCAGCTTAGGAGGACTTGGCACAGATACGCAGTATTTT.

The chain employs TRBV5-6 and TRBJ2-3; D not certain. Trimming stripped 2 bases from V and 4 bases from J, with 11 bases between. The germline V gene has CDR1 SGHDT and CDR2 YYEEEE. CDR3 length: 14 residues. CDR3 nucleotide sequence: TGTGCCAGCAGCTTTCGGCAGAACGCAGATACGCAGTATTTT. This codes for CASSFRQNADTQYF. Filled out from reference TRBV5-6 and TRBJ2-3, the complete variable domain reads DAGVTQSPTHLIKTRGQQVTLRCSPKSGHDTVSWYQQALGQGPQFIFQYYEEEERQRGNFPDRFSGHQFPNYSSELNVNALLLGDSALYLCASSFRQNADTQYFGPGTRLTVL.

To note about this clone: Its ends do not fully match the called genes, so a read error is possible. The J gene is TRBJ2-5, the V gene TRBV7-7; TRBD2 is a possible D gene (5 bases). The germline gives CDR1 SSHAT, CDR2 FNYEAQ (reference sequence). The CDR3 is made up of 14 amino acids. This chain's CDR3 is CASNPGLASETQYF. The CDR3 DNA follows: TGTGCTAGCAACCCCGGGCTAGCTAGTGAGACCCAGTACTTC.

In nucleotides, the CDR3 is TGTGCCAGCAGCCAAACCCTACAGCTTGGAAACTACGAGCAGTACTTC. Its translation: CASSQTLQLGNYEQYF. This sequence joins TRBV27 and TRBJ2-7; D is unresolved. V shed 6 bases and J shed 3 bases, with 21 bases lying between them. Germline CDR1 MNHEY, CDR2 SMNVEV (reference sequence). The CDR3 spans 16 residues.

V usage is TRBV9 and J usage is TRBJ2-2; tentatively, D is TRBD2 (5 bases). Trimming pared 4 bases from V and 0 bases from J, leaving 10 bases between. This CDR3 is built from 15 residues. Looked up from germline, CDR1 is SGDLS and CDR2 is YYNGEE. Written as DNA, the CDR3 is TGTGCCAGCAGCACCGGGATTACGAACACCGGGGAGCTGTTTTTT. The encoded protein is CASSTGITNTGELFF.

The chain couples TRBV5-1 to TRBJ1-4; D is perhaps TRBD1 (6 bases). Germline assignment: CDR1 SGHRS and CDR2 YFSETQ. V shed 4 bases and J shed 5 bases, with 18 bases lying between them. The length of the CDR3 is 16 residues. This chain's CDR3 is CASSQPAGTKNEKLFF. CDR3 nucleotides: TGCGCCAGCAGCCAACCTGCCGGGACAAAGAATGAAAAACTGTTTTTT.

This clone occurred once. The chain has TRBV19 and TRBJ2-3; 10 bases are a match to TRBD2. Trimming removed 7 bases from V and 0 bases from J; junction bases left unmatched: 1. Germline-derived CDR1 and CDR2 are LNHDA and SQIVND (reference sequence). The CDR3 runs 14 residues. The CDR3 DNA is TGTGCCAGTACGACTAGCGGGAGCACAGATACGCAGTATTTT. Protein product: CASTTSGSTDTQYF.

The J gene is TRBJ2-2, the V gene TRBV18, with TRBD2 matching over 7 bases. CDR1 and CDR2 from the germline V gene are KGHSH and LQKENI. Trimming took 2 bases from V and 1 from J; bases not matched to a gene: 10. The CDR3 extends over 18 amino acids. The CDR3 region is CASSPFPPGGKNTGELFF. In nucleotides, the CDR3 is TGTGCCAGCTCACCATTTCCGCCGGGAGGAAAGAACACCGGGGAGCTGTTTTTT.

The sample holds one count of this clone. The genes are TRBV7-7 and TRBJ2-7; D gene ambiguous. This CDR3 contains 14 residues. CDR1 is SSHAT and CDR2 is FNYEAQ in the germline V gene (reference sequence). CDR3 loop: CASRSPRVPWEQYF. Written as DNA, the CDR3 is TGTGCTAGCCGATCCCCTAGGGTTCCCTGGGAGCAGTACTTC.

In regard to this clone: The same CDR3 is also encoded by other DNA sequences in this sample. The chain combines TRBV6-1 with TRBJ1-5; D unclear. The germline V gene has CDR1 MNHNS and CDR2 SASEGT. V lost 1 base to trimming and J lost 2 bases, with 3 bases between them. The CDR3 covers 13 residues. This chain's CDR3 is CASSEVGNQPQHF. The CDR3 DNA sequence: TGTGCCAGCAGTGAAGTAGGCAATCAGCCCCAGCATTTT.

This chain connects TRBV30 to TRBJ1-5; 8 bases align to TRBD1. This CDR3 is built from 14 residues. Germline loops: CDR1 GTSNPN, CDR2 SVGIG (reference sequence). The V and J ends lost 4 bases and 7 bases, in that order; junction bases with no gene match: 9. This CDR3 is CAWTAGTGGQPQHF. The DNA for the CDR3 is TGTGCCTGGACCGCCGGGACAGGAGGGCAGCCCCAGCATTTT.

In its sample, this clone was seen once. The chain carries TRBV11-3 and TRBJ2-3, with 8 bases matching TRBD2. Germline lookup yields CDR1 SGHNT and CDR2 YENEEA. Trimming took 3 bases from V and 1 from J; bases not matched to a gene: 3. The CDR3 totals 15 residues. This chain's CDR3 is CASSLGREGTDTQYF. For the CDR3, the DNA is TGTGCCAGCAGCTTGGGGCGGGAGGGCACAGATACGCAGTATTTT.

The gene calls are TRBV18 and TRBJ2-7, with TRBD2 as a possible D gene (5 bases). Germline-derived CDR1 and CDR2 are KGHSH and LQKENI. The V end was cut by 1 base, the J end by 0 bases, with 7 bases between. This CDR3 region has 14 residues. The CDR3 is CASSPLATSYEQYF. The CDR3 DNA is TGTGCCAGCTCACCACTAGCGACCTCCTACGAGCAGTACTTC. The full variable domain, with the rest looked up from reference TRBV18 and TRBJ2-7, is NAGVMQNPRHLVRRRGQEARLRCSPMKGHSHVYWYRQLPEEGLKFMVYLQKENIIDESGMPKERFSAEFPKEGPSILRIQQVVRGDSAAYFCASSPLATSYEQYFGPGTRLTVT.

J is TRBJ2-1 and V is TRBV18; 16 bases agree with TRBD2. CDR1 KGHSH and CDR2 LQKENI come from the germline V gene. The CDR3 is made up of 17 amino acids. The junction had 5 bases not matched to a gene; V was cut back by 3 bases and J by 6 bases. The CDR3 coding sequence is TGTGCCAGCTCACCGGGACTAGCGGGAGGGCTCGCCAATGAGCAGTTCTTC. This translates into CASSPGLAGGLANEQFF.

The J gene is TRBJ1-3, the V gene TRBV29-1; the D gene is possibly TRBD1 (5 bases). The length of the CDR3 is 14 residues. The V end was cut by 7 bases, the J end by 0 bases, with 13 bases between. Germline assignment: CDR1 SQVTM and CDR2 ANQGSEA. Here the CDR3 reads CSAGTDTSGNTIYF. Here the CDR3 DNA reads TGCAGCGCTGGTACGGACACCTCTGGAAACACCATATATTTT.

The CDR3 bases are TGTGCCAGCAGCTTAGGGGTTTCTACAACTAATGAAAAACTGTTTTTT. It encodes CASSLGVSTTNEKLFF. The rearrangement links TRBV7-9 to TRBJ1-4; D call uncertain. Germline V gene sequence: CDR1 SEHNR, CDR2 FQNEAQ (reference sequence). Trimming shortened V by 1 base and J by 0 bases, and 9 bases separated the two germline ends. The CDR3 runs to 16 residues.

The rearrangement uses TRBV18 and TRBJ2-1; possibly TRBD2 for D (5 bases). This CDR3 comprises 13 residues. V lost 8 bases and J 7 bases, leaving 15 bases between the germline ends. CDR1 KGHSH and CDR2 LQKENI come from the germline V gene. CDR3 loop: CASQPYRDNEQFF. The CDR3 nucleotides read TGTGCCAGCCAACCATACCGGGATAATGAGCAGTTCTTC.

This clone was seen a few times. The rearrangement uses TRBV2 and TRBJ2-3, with D possibly TRBD1 on 5 matching bases. The CDR3 consists of 14 residues. Germline V lookup: CDR1 SNHLY, CDR2 FYNNEI. Trimming stripped 7 bases from V and 4 bases from J, with 15 bases between. The CDR3 protein is CASMNRAGSDTQYF. Here the CDR3 DNA reads TGTGCCAGCATGAATAGGGCAGGGTCAGATACGCAGTATTTT.

This clone was counted only a few times. This CDR3 is also generated by other DNA sequences in the sample. V gene TRBV5-5 combines with J gene TRBJ2-7, with a weak D call TRBD1 (6 bases). The CDR3 spans 13 residues. The germline CDR1 and CDR2 sequences are SGHKS and YYEKEE (reference sequence). Trimming removed 1 base from V and 2 bases from J, with 7 bases in between. The CDR3 nucleotides read TGTGCCAGCAGCTTGACAGGGACCTACGAGCAGTACTTC. It is translated as CASSLTGTYEQYF.

A remark on this clone: The sample holds other DNA sequences that translate to the same CDR3. The V gene is TRBV5-1, the J gene TRBJ2-1; 8 bases are shared with TRBD2. The CDR3 totals 15 residues. V shed 1 base, J shed 4 bases, and the junction held 4 bases outside the gene matches. The germline gives CDR1 SGHRS, CDR2 YFSETQ. This chain's CDR3 is CASSLTSGPYNEQFF. CDR3 nucleotide sequence: TGCGCCAGCAGCTTGACTAGCGGACCTTACAATGAGCAGTTCTTC.

The chain is built from TRBV5-1 and TRBJ1-2; tentatively, D is TRBD1 (5 bases). CDR1 SGHRS and CDR2 YFSETQ come from the germline V gene. The CDR3 runs to 14 residues. V shed 4 bases and J shed 6 bases, with 16 bases lying between them. CDR3 in DNA: TGCGCCAGCAGCCGTAACGATCTGACAGATGGCTACACCTTC. Protein sequence: CASSRNDLTDGYTF.